The clone carrying this TCR beta chain was observed at least ten times. Its antigen is undetermined. The time point: patch test 1, 2 weeks after DPC sensitization. Treatment of the sample: therapeutic diphenylcyclopropenone sensitization with weekly scalp DPC. These data are taken from a study of human T cells and chemical hapten exposure. Overall study context: The cohort included alopecia areata under or over 50% scalp, totalis and universalis.

Notes on the study in general: There were significantly more large CDR3 similarity clusters among expanded TCRs than among controls. Donors' alopecia may make their immune response differ from healthy people's.

Individual cDNA molecules in this library carried unique molecular identifiers. Using its own MiXCR run on the RACE reads, TCRdb lists one record per CDR3 protein. Altogether roughly 70,000 distinct CDR3 sequences are present, around 10% being singletons, with the ten largest covering approximately 3%. The CDR3 extends over 17 amino acids. Per the germline V gene, CDR1 is LGHDT and CDR2 is YNNKEL (reference sequence). V lost 1 base to trimming and J lost 3 bases; unmatched junction nucleotides: 5. J is TRBJ2-2 and V is TRBV3-1; 10 nucleotides agree with TRBD2. This sample comprised whole blood, obtained in connection with sensitization to the hapten diphenylcyclopropenone (DPC). This receptor was obtained from a woman between 35 and 50 years old with alopecia areata. Some clones in this sample may be carry-over from other donors' samples. CDR3 coding DNA: TGTGCCAGCAGCCAAGGGGGACTAGCGAGATACACCGGGGAGCTGTTTTTT. Translating it yields CASSQGGLARYTGELFF. The full variable domain, rest sourced from reference TRBV3-1 and TRBJ2-2, is DTAVSQTPKYLVTQMGNDKSIKCEQNLGHDTMYWYKQDSKKFLKIMFSYNNKELIINETVPNRFSPKSPDKAHLNLHINSLELGDSAVYFCASSQGGLARYTGELFFGEGSRLTVL.